Below, 15 T cell receptor beta chains from the same sample are listed, as sequenced in a study of CD8 T cells in ankylosing spondylitis. Study-wide findings and caveats: Characteristic, it appeared, of ankylosing spondylitis blood was a TCR beta motif of about eight highly homologous variants.

TCRdb ran MiXCR on the 5' RACE reads and lists one entry per CDR3 protein. This table has roughly 400,000 distinct CDR3 sequences, about a fifth appearing once. These receptors' targets are unknown. The sequenced sample was blood, either unsorted or a sorted T cell fraction (not recorded which). These receptors came from a male donor with ankylosing spondylitis.

The genes are TRBV20-1 and TRBJ2-1; possible D gene TRBD2, 6 bases. This CDR3 is 14 amino acids long. Per germline, CDR1 DFQATT and CDR2 SNEGSKA (reference sequence). Trimming removed 2 bases from V and 0 bases from J, with 8 bases in between. The CDR3: CSARRAGSYNEQFF. In DNA form, the CDR3 reads TGCAGTGCTAGACGAGCGGGCTCCTACAATGAGCAGTTCTTC.

This clonotype was seen only a few times. V is TRBV2 and J is TRBJ1-2; perhaps TRBD1 as D (5 bases). V dropped 4 bases and J dropped 8 bases, with 20 bases sitting between them. Per the germline V gene, CDR1 is SNHLY and CDR2 is FYNNEI. The CDR3 runs to 15 residues. The CDR3 DNA reads as TGTGCCAGCAGTGGTATGACAGTCAAAAATCTGGGCTACACCTTC. As protein: CASSGMTVKNLGYTF.

V and J are TRBV3-1 and TRBJ2-3; 10 bases map to TRBD2. J gave up 6 bases and V 1 base, and 4 bases lay outside the gene matches. The germline CDR1 and CDR2 sequences are LGHDT and YNNKEL (reference sequence). This CDR3 is 15 amino acids long. The CDR3 reads CASSQVLAGADTQYF. The CDR3 region has the DNA TGTGCCAGCAGCCAAGTCCTAGCGGGAGCGGATACGCAGTATTTT.

This clonotype was found a few times. The chain links TRBV12-3 or TRBV12-4 to TRBJ2-7; D is uncertain. The CDR3 has 12 amino acids. Trimming took 3 bases from V and 5 from J, leaving 8 bases between them. The CDR3 sequence is CASSLGNDEQYF. The CDR3 region has the DNA TGTGCCAGCAGTTTGGGTAACGACGAGCAGTACTTC.

The chain employs TRBV21-1 and TRBJ2-7; the table's D call, TRBD2, has no DNA check behind it. TRBV21-1 is recorded as a pseudogene. The CDR3 loop spans 16 amino acids. CDR3 in amino acids: CASSKERELHPFGQYF. CDR3 coding DNA: TGTGCCAGCAGCAAAGAGAGGGAGCTTCACCCCTTCGGGCAGTACTTC.

This chain connects TRBV29-1 to TRBJ2-7; D might be TRBD1 (6 bases). Germline-derived CDR1 and CDR2 are SQVTM and ANQGSEA. The CDR3 is made up of 14 amino acids. Trimming took off 6 bases at V and 3 bases at J, with 18 bases between the two ends. The CDR3 reads CSVAYRGYHYEQYF. In DNA, the CDR3 is TGCAGCGTCGCTTATAGGGGGTACCACTACGAGCAGTACTTC.

V is TRBV19 and J is TRBJ2-1; D is uncertain. In germline, CDR1 is LNHDA, CDR2 SQIVND (reference sequence). There are 12 residues in the CDR3. With 4 bases removed from V and 5 bases from J, the gap between germline ends came to 6 bases. The CDR3, as DNA: TGTGCCAGTAGTACCCGGAACAATGAGCAGTTCTTC. Its protein is CASSTRNNEQFF.

This clonotype came up a few times. The chain employs TRBV30 and TRBJ2-1; the D gene is possibly TRBD2 (6 bases). Per germline, CDR1 GTSNPN and CDR2 SVGIG (reference sequence). The ends were cut back, 1 base at V and 0 bases at J, with 13 bases in the middle. The length of the CDR3 is 16 residues. The CDR3 region has the DNA TGTGCCTGGAGTGGGGGGGACGGTAGCTCCTACAATGAGCAGTTCTTC. It specifies CAWSGGDGSSYNEQFF.

V and J are TRBV4-1 and TRBJ1-5; D may be TRBD1 (6 bases). V lost 1 base and J 3 bases, leaving 13 bases between the germline ends. The CDR3 loop spans 16 amino acids. Germline V gene sequence: CDR1 MGHRA, CDR2 YSYEKL. Here the CDR3 DNA reads TGCGCCAGCAGCCAAGGGATAGGGGGGAACAATCAGCCCCAGCATTTT. It codes for CASSQGIGGNNQPQHF.

The gene calls are TRBV5-1 and TRBJ2-2; D unclear. Germline V gives CDR1 SGHRS, CDR2 YFSETQ. V was pared by 1 base and J by 4 bases, with 14 bases between. The CDR3 consists of 16 residues. CDR3 residues: CASSLSSLAITGELFF. The CDR3 DNA reads TGCGCCAGCAGCTTGTCATCTTTAGCTATCACCGGGGAGCTGTTTTTT.

V gene TRBV3-1 combines with J gene TRBJ1-1, with D possibly being TRBD1 (6 bases). The CDR3 sequence is 15 residues long. Germline V gene lookup returns CDR1 LGHDT and CDR2 YNNKEL (reference sequence). Trimming shortened V by 0 bases and J by 3 bases, and 11 bases separated the two germline ends. The DNA of the CDR3 is TGTGCCAGCAGCCAAGAGGGGGGGGGCGACACTGAAGCTTTCTTT. Translating it yields CASSQEGGGDTEAFF.

CDR3 DNA sequence: TGTGCCAGCAGTTACGCATTCAGGGGGCGCGACTATGGCTACACCTTC. Its protein product is CASSYAFRGRDYGYTF. The gene calls are TRBV6-2 or TRBV6-3 and TRBJ1-2; 8 bases match TRBD1. The CDR3 contains 16 residues. With V trimmed by 2 bases and J by 3 bases, 8 bases remained unmatched. Germline CDR1 is MNHEY and CDR2 is SVGEGT.

This clonotype was counted many times. The V and J genes are TRBV20-1 and TRBJ1-5; no firm D call. The germline CDR1 and CDR2 sequences are DFQATT and SNEGSKA (reference sequence). V gave up 4 bases and J gave up 0 bases, with 7 bases separating them. This CDR3 is 13 amino acids long. CDR3 protein: CSANDNSNQPQHF. The CDR3 nucleotides read TGCAGTGCTAACGACAATAGCAATCAGCCCCAGCATTTT.

This CDR3 reads CASSQDVNRRNEKLFF. The CDR3 DNA follows: TGCGCCAGCAGCCAAGATGTTAACAGGAGGAATGAAAAACTGTTTTTT. The chain recombines TRBV4-3 with TRBJ1-4; TRBD1 is a possible D gene (5 bases). The V end lost 0 bases, the J end lost 5 bases, and 13 bases lay between the germline ends. This CDR3 comprises 16 residues. CDR1 is LGHNA and CDR2 is YSLEER in the germline V gene.

This clonotype occurred many times. The chain couples TRBV29-1 to TRBJ2-5; perhaps TRBD1 as D (5 bases). The ends were cut back, 4 bases at V and 1 base at J, with 7 bases in the middle. The CDR3 contains 12 residues. Per germline, CDR1 SQVTM and CDR2 ANQGSEA. The CDR3 bases are TGCAGCGTTGGGACATCCCAAGAGACCCAGTACTTC. This encodes CSVGTSQETQYF.